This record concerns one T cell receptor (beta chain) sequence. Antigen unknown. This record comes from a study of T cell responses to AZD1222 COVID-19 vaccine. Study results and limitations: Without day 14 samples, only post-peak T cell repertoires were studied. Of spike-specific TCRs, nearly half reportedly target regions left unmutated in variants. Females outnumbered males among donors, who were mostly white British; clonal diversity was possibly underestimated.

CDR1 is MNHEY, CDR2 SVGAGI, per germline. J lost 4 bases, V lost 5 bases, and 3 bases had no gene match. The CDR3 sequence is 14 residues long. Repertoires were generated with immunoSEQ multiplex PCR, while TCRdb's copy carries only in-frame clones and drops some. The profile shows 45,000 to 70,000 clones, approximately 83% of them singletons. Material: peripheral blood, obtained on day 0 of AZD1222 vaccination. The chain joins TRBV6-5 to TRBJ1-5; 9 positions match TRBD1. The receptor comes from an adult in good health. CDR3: CASSKDRGNQPQHF. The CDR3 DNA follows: TGTGCCAGCAGTAAGGACAGGGGAAATCAGCCCCAGCATTTT.